These 6 T cell receptor beta chains came from one sample sequenced in a study of T cells of healthy individuals. TCRdb processed the 5' RACE reads anew with MiXCR; each CDR3 protein has one entry. In the table there are around 53,000 distinct CDR3 sequences, over 12% of which are singletons. These TCRs come from a human donor in good health.

In its sample, this clonotype was seen a few times. The CDR3 region has the DNA TGTGCCAGCAGCTTTTCGAATAGGGGCTACGAGCAGTACTTC. Protein sequence: CASSFSNRGYEQYF. This sequence joins TRBV7-9 and TRBJ2-7; D may be TRBD1 (5 bases). Trimming stripped 3 bases from V and 3 bases from J, with 12 bases between. The CDR3 has 14 residues. Germline V gives CDR1 SEHNR, CDR2 FQNEAQ (reference sequence). The variable domain in full, with the rest retrieved from reference TRBV7-9 and TRBJ2-7, is DTGVSQNPRHKITKRGQNVTFRCDPISEHNRLYWYRQTLGQGPEFLTYFQNEAQLEKSRLLSDRFSAERPKGSFSTLEIQRTEQGDSAMYLCASSFSNRGYEQYFGPGTRLTVT.

The chain employs TRBV20-1 and TRBJ2-4; TRBD2 agrees at 14 bases. CDR1 is DFQATT and CDR2 is SNEGSKA in the germline V gene (reference sequence). The CDR3 extends over 15 amino acids. J was trimmed by 3 bases and V by 6 bases; bases with no gene match: 4. CDR3 DNA sequence: TGCAGTGCGTTAGGACTAGCGGGGGGCAAAAACATTCAGTACTTC. Translation gives CSALGLAGGKNIQYF.

This clonotype came up a few times. The chain combines TRBV2 with TRBJ1-2; a weak D match, TRBD1 (5 bases). The CDR3 covers 13 residues. CDR1 and CDR2 from the germline V gene are SNHLY and FYNNEI. Trimming took off 11 bases at V and 0 bases at J, with 13 bases between the two ends. CDR3 bases: TGTGCCGGAGGGAGGGGAGCTAACTATGGCTACACCTTC. Protein: CAGGRGANYGYTF.

In this sample, this clonotype turned up many times. The V gene is TRBV20-1, the J gene TRBJ2-3; D is unclear. The CDR3 has 16 residues. Germline-derived CDR1 and CDR2 are DFQATT and SNEGSKA (reference sequence). Trimming took 1 base from V and 0 from J, leaving 14 bases between them. The CDR3 region is CSARALSEASTDTQYF. The DNA for the CDR3 is TGCAGTGCTAGAGCCCTGTCTGAGGCTAGCACAGATACGCAGTATTTT.

This clonotype was seen ten or more times. CDR3 DNA: TGTGCCAGCAGCTTAGGGCTAGCGGGGTACTTAGAGACCCAGTACTTC. It encodes CASSLGLAGYLETQYF. The gene calls are TRBV11-2 and TRBJ2-5, with TRBD2 matching 9 bases. The CDR3 has 16 residues. V dropped 1 base and J dropped 4; count of bases not matched to a gene: 7. Per germline, CDR1 SGHAT and CDR2 FQNNGV.

This clonotype turned up a few times. The chain carries TRBV7-2 and TRBJ2-3; 11 nucleotides line up with TRBD2. The CDR3 contains 16 residues. Germline CDR1 reads SGHTA; CDR2 reads FQGNSA. With V trimmed by 3 bases and J by 4 bases, 6 bases remained unmatched. CDR3 DNA sequence: TGTGCCAGCAGCTTCCAACTTAGCGGGGGGGCAGATACGCAGTATTTT. As protein: CASSFQLSGGADTQYF.